The 27 T cell receptor beta chains listed next were all sequenced from one sample in a study of OX40 agonist ivuxolimab in advanced cancers. Library method: the immunoSEQ multiplex PCR assay. TCRdb mirrors the immuneACCESS table, restricted to in-frame sequences. Some clones are absent from its copies; in checked studies, under half trace to an unresolved V gene, and the reason for the others is unknown. The sample table contains around 55,000 clones; only one count was recorded for roughly 82% of them. The top ten clonotypes cover about 6% of the sample. The sequenced sample was CD4+ or CD8+ T cells sorted from blood, obtained in a trial of the OX40 agonist ivuxolimab. The receptors come from an adult with an advanced solid tumor such as melanoma, head and neck, liver or kidney cancer.

This chain connects TRBV2 to TRBJ2-7; D gene unclear. Germline CDR1 and CDR2: SNHLY and FYNNEI. Trimming took 6 bases from V and 3 from J, leaving 15 bases between them. The length of the CDR3 is 14 residues. CDR3 in DNA: TGTGCCAGCAGCGCCGGGTTAATCGGCTACGAGCAGTACTTC. Protein: CASSAGLIGYEQYF.

The V gene is TRBV7-2, the J gene TRBJ2-2; D unclear. Looked up from germline, CDR1 is SGHTA and CDR2 is FQGNSA. CDR3 length equals 14 residues. The germline V and J ends were trimmed by 5 bases and 6 bases, with 13 bases remaining between them. This CDR3 is CASSPSSVAGELFF. The DNA of the CDR3 is TGTGCCAGCAGCCCCTCGTCGGTAGCCGGGGAGCTGTTTTTT.

The chain combines TRBV18 with TRBJ1-5; D might be TRBD1 (6 bases). The length of the CDR3 is 15 residues. CDR1 is KGHSH, CDR2 LQKENI, per germline. V gave up 5 bases and J gave up 8 bases, with 19 bases separating them. The DNA of the CDR3 is TGTGCCAGCTCAGCTACGCAGGGGACGGTGGAGCCCCAGCATTTT. Translated: CASSATQGTVEPQHF.

V and J are TRBV7-2 and TRBJ1-1; 7 positions match TRBD1. CDR1 is SGHTA, CDR2 FQGNSA, per germline. The CDR3 totals 14 residues. Trimming took 4 bases from V and 4 from J; bases not matched to a gene: 6. CDR3 in DNA: TGTGCCAGCAGCTCGAGACAGGGAGGCACTGAAGCTTTCTTT. Encoded protein: CASSSRQGGTEAFF.

This clone has just one count. The rearrangement links TRBV19 to TRBJ2-1, with a possible D match to TRBD2 (6 bases). Trimming shortened V by 7 bases and J by 6 bases, and 19 bases separated the two germline ends. The CDR3 consists of 15 residues. The V gene's germline CDR1 is LNHDA and CDR2 SQIVND (reference sequence). The CDR3, as DNA: TGTGCCAGTACCCTCGGGAGAGTTGATTTCAATGAGCAGTTCTTC. It encodes CASTLGRVDFNEQFF.

This clone was recorded a few times. This chain connects TRBV27 to TRBJ1-5; a weak D match, TRBD1 (5 bases). The CDR3 covers 13 residues. Germline V gene sequence: CDR1 MNHEY, CDR2 SMNVEV (reference sequence). Trimming removed 5 bases at V and 9 bases at J, with 14 bases between. This CDR3 reads CASSEGQGAPQHF. The CDR3 nucleotides read TGTGCCAGCAGTGAGGGCCAAGGGGCGCCCCAGCATTTT.

CDR3: CASSLTSRTASDTQYF. For the CDR3, the DNA is TGTGCCAGCAGTTTAACAAGTCGGACTGCATCAGATACGCAGTATTTT. The chain employs TRBV27 and TRBJ2-3; a possible D gene is TRBD2 (5 bases). CDR1 is MNHEY and CDR2 is SMNVEV in the germline V gene (reference sequence). This CDR3 comprises 16 residues. V lost 2 bases and J 4 bases, leaving 16 bases between the germline ends.

This clone was recorded only once. V and J are TRBV7-9 and TRBJ1-1; D gene unclear. This CDR3 is 11 amino acids long. V shed 1 base and J shed 7 bases, with 4 bases lying between them. Germline V gene sequence: CDR1 SEHNR, CDR2 FQNEAQ (reference sequence). The CDR3 sequence: CASSLVDEAFF. The CDR3 nucleotides read TGTGCCAGCAGCTTAGTGGATGAAGCTTTCTTT.

The chain is built from TRBV6-6 and TRBJ1-2, with 11 bases identical to TRBD1. Trimming cost V 6 bases and J 7 bases; bases outside gene matches: 1. CDR3 length equals 12 residues. Germline V gene data show CDR1 as MNHNY and CDR2 as SVGAGI (reference sequence). CDR3 DNA sequence: TGTGCCAGCAGCGGGACAGGGGGTGGCTACACCTTC. It encodes CASSGTGGGYTF.

The chain employs TRBV29-1 and TRBJ2-2; 7 positions match TRBD1. The CDR3 length is 14 residues. V shed 6 bases and J 5 bases; nucleotides not matched to a gene: 9. The germline gives CDR1 SQVTM, CDR2 ANQGSEA. As DNA, the CDR3 is TGCAGCGTGCCGGTAGCAGGGGGAACCGGGGAGCTGTTTTTT. Translation: CSVPVAGGTGELFF.

The V call is TRBV7-3, the J call TRBJ2-7; TRBD2 matches 8 bases. The CDR3 extends over 15 amino acids. Germline-derived CDR1 and CDR2 are SGHTA and FQGTGA. With 4 bases clipped from V and 0 bases from J, the junction kept 5 bases outside the gene matches. The CDR3 sequence is CASSWGGTSSYEQYF. The CDR3 bases are TGTGCCAGCAGCTGGGGCGGGACTAGCTCCTACGAGCAGTACTTC.

The V gene is TRBV4-1, the J gene TRBJ2-1; 10 positions match TRBD2. The CDR3 loop spans 17 amino acids. CDR1 MGHRA and CDR2 YSYEKL come from the germline V gene. The junction had 5 bases not matched to a gene; V was cut back by 1 base and J by 2 bases. The DNA for the CDR3 is TGCGCCAGCAGCCAAGTCGAAGCGGGGGGGCCCTACAATGAGCAGTTCTTC. Residues: CASSQVEAGGPYNEQFF.

This clone appeared once. The rearrangement links TRBV4-1 to TRBJ2-1, with a tentative D call TRBD1 (6 bases). V was clipped by 1 base and J by 5 bases, with 12 bases between them. CDR3 size: 15 residues. The germline V gene has CDR1 MGHRA and CDR2 YSYEKL. CDR3 amino acids: CASSQGSWTDNEQFF. The CDR3 DNA reads as TGCGCCAGCAGCCAAGGAAGCTGGACAGACAATGAGCAGTTCTTC.

The chain links TRBV7-2 to TRBJ2-7; D possibly corresponds to TRBD2 (5 bases). Trimming left V 5 bases short and J 1 base short, with 15 bases between. This CDR3 has 15 amino acids. Germline V lookup: CDR1 SGHTA, CDR2 FQGNSA. The DNA for the CDR3 is TGTGCCAGCAGCCCCACAAGGACGGGGTCCTACGAGCAGTACTTC. Amino acid sequence: CASSPTRTGSYEQYF.

This clone appeared a few times. The CDR3 protein is CASSLGVHNEQFF. The CDR3 DNA reads as TGTGCCAGCTCATTGGGAGTGCACAATGAGCAGTTCTTC. The rearrangement joins TRBV18 to TRBJ2-1, with D possibly TRBD2 on 5 matching bases. The CDR3 runs 13 residues. The ends were cut back, 5 bases at V and 5 bases at J, with 10 bases in the middle. The germline CDR1 and CDR2 sequences are KGHSH and LQKENI.

The gene calls are TRBV7-2 and TRBJ2-7; D is undetermined. The ends were cut back, 0 bases at V and 2 bases at J, with 8 bases in the middle. Looked up from germline, CDR1 is SGHTA and CDR2 is FQGNSA. This CDR3 comprises 14 residues. Here the CDR3 reads CASSLASTAYEQYF. The CDR3 DNA is TGTGCCAGCAGCTTAGCGTCGACCGCCTACGAGCAGTACTTC.

V is TRBV15 and J is TRBJ2-3; D possibly corresponds to TRBD2 (5 bases). V was trimmed by 8 bases and J by 14 bases, leaving 23 bases between them. This CDR3 has 13 amino acids. In germline, CDR1 is LNHNV, CDR2 YYDKDF (reference sequence). CDR3 amino acids: CATARGGRAGTYF. CDR3 nucleotides: TGTGCCACCGCAAGAGGCGGGCGGGCGGGTACGTATTTT.

This clone appeared once. The genes are TRBV28 and TRBJ2-7; D possibly corresponds to TRBD1 (6 bases). Per the germline V gene, CDR1 is MDHEN and CDR2 is SYDVKM. The CDR3 runs to 15 residues. With 5 bases removed from V and 0 bases from J, the gap between germline ends came to 14 bases. CDR3 protein: CASSPPGTPSYEQYF. The CDR3 coding sequence is TGTGCCAGCAGTCCCCCCGGGACACCCTCCTACGAGCAGTACTTC.

The chain recombines TRBV11-2 with TRBJ1-3; D is possibly TRBD1 (5 bases). The CDR3 has 14 amino acids. Trimming cost V 3 bases and J 2 bases, with 8 bases left between them. CDR1 is SGHAT and CDR2 is FQNNGV in the germline V gene. CDR3 loop: CASSFWGPGNTIYF. The CDR3 DNA follows: TGTGCCAGCAGCTTTTGGGGACCTGGAAACACCATATATTTT.

This clone has a handful of counts. V usage is TRBV18 and J usage is TRBJ2-4; D is possibly TRBD2 (6 bases). Germline V gives CDR1 KGHSH, CDR2 LQKENI. Trimming pared 0 bases from V and 1 base from J, leaving 7 bases between. There are 15 residues in the CDR3. This CDR3 reads CASSPPEGAKNIQYF. The CDR3 nucleotides are TGTGCCAGCTCACCACCGGAGGGGGCCAAAAACATTCAGTACTTC.

V usage is TRBV19 and J usage is TRBJ1-4; D is unclear. Germline V gene data show CDR1 as LNHDA and CDR2 as SQIVND (reference sequence). CDR3 length: 17 amino acids. Trimming cost V 6 bases and J 0 bases, with 17 bases left between them. CDR3 loop: CASRWMFDGATNEKLFF. The CDR3 DNA reads TGTGCCAGTAGATGGATGTTCGACGGGGCAACTAATGAAAAACTGTTTTTT.

The chain combines TRBV6-6 with TRBJ1-3; possibly TRBD1 for D (5 bases). The CDR3 totals 13 residues. The germline gives CDR1 MNHNY, CDR2 SVGAGI (reference sequence). V was shortened by 5 bases and J by 0 bases, with 5 bases between the two germline ends. CDR3 bases: TGTGCCAGCAGTAGGGGCTCTGGAAACACCATATATTTT. It encodes CASSRGSGNTIYF.

The chain uses TRBV15 and TRBJ2-7; D might be TRBD2 (5 bases). This CDR3 is 15 amino acids long. The germline V gene encodes CDR1 LNHNV and CDR2 YYDKDF (reference sequence). Trimming removed 2 bases at V and 0 bases at J, with 11 bases between. The CDR3 loop is CATSRSGSYSYEQYF. CDR3 DNA: TGTGCCACCAGCAGATCGGGGAGTTACTCCTACGAGCAGTACTTC.

The chain couples TRBV7-9 to TRBJ2-3, with 8 bases identical to TRBD1. This CDR3 comprises 15 residues. The V gene's germline CDR1 is SEHNR and CDR2 FQNEAQ (reference sequence). V was pared by 5 bases and J by 2 bases, with 6 bases of the junction left unmatched. The CDR3 sequence is CASSDGQGATDTQYF. The CDR3 DNA reads TGTGCCAGCAGCGACGGACAGGGCGCCACAGATACGCAGTATTTT.

CDR3 sequence: CASGGEGFTDTQYF. The CDR3 bases are TGTGCCAGCGGGGGTGAAGGATTCACAGATACGCAGTATTTT. This chain uses TRBV2 with TRBJ2-3; the D gene could be TRBD1 or TRBD2 (5 bases each). The germline CDR1 and CDR2 sequences are SNHLY and FYNNEI. Trimming stripped 8 bases from V and 2 bases from J, with 14 bases between. This CDR3 is 14 amino acids long. The complete variable domain, with remaining parts taken from reference TRBV2 and TRBJ2-3, reads EPEVTQTPSHQVTQMGQEVILRCVPISNHLYFYWYRQILGQKVEFLVSFYNNEISEKSEIFDDQFSVERPDGSNFTLKIRSTKLEDSAMYFCASGGEGFTDTQYFGPGTRLTVL.

The rearrangement links TRBV5-1 to TRBJ1-3, with TRBD1 matching 11 bases. CDR3 length equals 15 residues. Germline trimming cut 0 bases from V and 4 bases from J; bases unmatched to any gene: 0. In germline, CDR1 is SGHRS, CDR2 YFSETQ. CDR3 nucleotide sequence: TGCGCCAGCAGCTTGGGGACAGGGGGCGGAAACACCATATATTTT. Its protein product is CASSLGTGGGNTIYF.

The chain employs TRBV19 and TRBJ2-2; no firm D call. The CDR3 spans 15 residues. Trimming left V 1 base short and J 8 bases short, with 14 bases between. Germline V CDR1 and CDR2: LNHDA, SQIVND (reference sequence). CDR3 amino acids: CASSIASISKGELFF. In DNA, the CDR3 is TGTGCCAGTAGTATAGCGAGCATTTCGAAGGGGGAGCTGTTTTTT.